This entry lists 18 T cell receptor beta chains sequenced from one sample in a study of CXCR3-negative and CXCR3-positive naive CD8 T cells. Their cognate antigens are unknown. The method, 5' RACE with UMI labels, was used to prepare the TRB cDNA libraries. TCRdb reprocessed the 5' RACE reads; each CDR3 protein has one entry and no DNA is given. In all, the sample yields about 98,000 distinct CDR3 sequences. The study's findings and limits: In CXCR3-positive naive cells, the TRB CDR3s were more hydrophobic than in CXCR3-negative naive cells.

What was sequenced was naive CXCR3+ CD8+ T cells from blood. Sample subset: CD45RO-CCR7+CD27+CD95- naive CD8+ T cells expressing CXCR3 (TNR3+). The receptors were sampled from a human donor in good health. Some clones in this sample may be carry-over from other donors' samples.

The chain joins TRBV23-1 to TRBJ1-5; the TRBD1 assignment by TCRdb is unverifiable without DNA. TRBV23-1 is identified as an open reading frame with a role that is uncertain. This CDR3 is 15 amino acids long. CDR3 residues: CASGPSRASNQPQHF.

The chain employs TRBV7-9 and TRBJ2-7; TCRdb selects TRBD1, and the lack of DNA leaves this call unchecked. Germline V gives CDR1 SEHNR, CDR2 FQNEAQ (reference sequence). This CDR3 has 17 residues. CDR3 residues: CASSLASLTGSAYEQYF.

The chain uses TRBV6-6 and TRBJ1-4. This CDR3 is 13 amino acids long. From germline, CDR1 is MNHNY and CDR2 SVGAGI (reference sequence). The CDR3: CASSRTAGEKLFF.

The rearrangement joins TRBV23-1 to TRBJ1-2; TCRdb returns TRBD1, unconfirmable since there is no DNA. TRBV23-1 is flagged as an ORF with uncertain function. This CDR3 region has 15 residues. CDR3 in amino acids: CASSPTTGGGYGYTF.

The rearrangement uses TRBV7-3 and TRBJ2-1; with no DNA, the TCRdb D assignment of TRBD2 cannot be verified. The length of the CDR3 is 20 residues. Germline V gene lookup returns CDR1 SGHTA and CDR2 FQGTGA. The CDR3 reads CASIYLSGLAGAWNDNEQFF.

V usage is TRBV29-1 and J usage is TRBJ1-1. CDR3 length equals 13 residues. The V gene's germline CDR1 is SQVTM and CDR2 ANQGSEA. This CDR3 is CSSVWGMNTEAFF.

The chain has TRBV7-7 and TRBJ2-7; no DNA is available, so the TRBD1 call from TCRdb remains unchecked. The CDR3 totals 13 residues. In germline, CDR1 is SSHAT, CDR2 FNYEAQ (reference sequence). CDR3 amino acids: CASSSGHSYEQYF.

The chain uses TRBV24-1 and TRBJ2-1; the D gene TCRdb calls, TRBD2, cannot be checked with no DNA. The germline V gene has CDR1 KGHDR and CDR2 SFDVKD. This CDR3 has 14 residues. The CDR3 protein is CATHIAGSYNEQFF.

V gene TRBV6-2 or TRBV6-3 combines with J gene TRBJ2-7; TCRdb reports TRBD1, a call that lacks DNA to check it against. Germline V gene lookup returns CDR1 MNHEY and CDR2 SVGEGT. The CDR3 has 15 residues. CDR3: CASSYFDRVGSEQYF.

The CDR3 loop reads CASSYEPNSGANVLTF. This chain links TRBV6-5 with TRBJ2-6. The CDR3 has 16 amino acids. Germline assignment: CDR1 MNHEY and CDR2 SVGAGI.

This CDR3 reads CSGGTWGTEAFF. This chain links TRBV29-1 with TRBJ1-1. Germline V gene sequence: CDR1 SQVTM, CDR2 ANQGSEA. This CDR3 spans 12 amino acids.

This chain uses TRBV13 with TRBJ1-2; checking the TCRdb D call of TRBD1 is not possible without DNA. CDR1 and CDR2 from the germline V gene are PRHDT and FYEKMQ (reference sequence). CDR3 length: 14 residues. The CDR3 reads CASSPPTTRYGYTF.

The chain uses TRBV28 and TRBJ1-5. There are 13 residues in the CDR3. Germline-derived CDR1 and CDR2 are MDHEN and SYDVKM. Here the CDR3 reads CASSFTSLLPQHF.

The gene calls are TRBV29-1 and TRBJ2-7; TCRdb returns TRBD1, unconfirmable since there is no DNA. CDR3 length: 14 amino acids. CDR1 and CDR2 from the germline V gene are SQVTM and ANQGSEA. The CDR3 here is CSVEEGGTTYEQYF.

The rearrangement links TRBV29-1 to TRBJ1-2; the D call of TRBD1 rests on TCRdb alone, since no DNA is present to check it. The CDR3 loop spans 12 amino acids. In germline, CDR1 is SQVTM, CDR2 ANQGSEA. The CDR3 sequence: CSVDGQPGGYTF.

The chain carries TRBV9 and TRBJ2-1; checking the TCRdb D call of TRBD2 is not possible without DNA. Germline-derived CDR1 and CDR2 are SGDLS and YYNGEE. The CDR3 has 12 amino acids. CDR3 sequence reads: CASSERENEQFF.

The chain joins TRBV6-2 or TRBV6-3 to TRBJ1-1; the TCRdb D gene call, TRBD1, has no DNA to confirm it. The CDR3 totals 14 residues. Germline CDR1 is MNHEY and CDR2 is SVGEGT. Here the CDR3 reads CASSSPRGNTEAFF.

This chain joins TRBV27 and TRBJ1-1; the TRBD1 assignment by TCRdb is unverifiable without DNA. Germline assignment: CDR1 MNHEY and CDR2 SMNVEV (reference sequence). This CDR3 spans 14 amino acids. CDR3 region: CASSPRDSSIEAFF.